Shown below are 25 T cell receptor beta chains from a single sample sequenced in a study of beta chain features in type 1 diabetes. Antigens for these TCRs are unknown. The whole isolated RNA underwent reverse transcription, so sequencing captured expressed TCRB transcripts. Sequencing was performed with immunoSEQ multiplex PCR; in TCRdb, only in-frame clones are kept and a portion is missing. Of a few hundred thousand clones detected, about a sixth appear once; the ten largest clones hold 0.065% to 0.1%. Regarding the study as a whole: TCRB CDR3 length was moderately but significantly reduced in all four CD4+ subsets of Type 1 diabetes patients.

The sequenced material came from naive CD4+ T cells from blood. These receptors all stem from a man under 40 with type 1 diabetes.

The V and J genes are TRBV7-9 and TRBJ2-5; D is uncertain. Germline CDR1 is SEHNR and CDR2 is FQNEAQ (reference sequence). The CDR3 has 15 amino acids. The V end lost 5 bases, the J end lost 0 bases, and 13 bases lay between the germline ends. The CDR3 loop is CASSQGESYQETQYF. The CDR3 DNA reads TGTGCCAGCAGCCAAGGCGAGTCGTACCAAGAGACCCAGTACTTC.

This clone was found a few times. The rearrangement uses TRBV7-6 and TRBJ2-6; 9 nucleotides match TRBD1. CDR1 and CDR2 from the germline V gene are SGHVS and FNYEAQ. V dropped 3 bases and J dropped 1; count of bases not matched to a gene: 4. The CDR3 covers 17 residues. The CDR3 nucleotides read TGTGCCAGCAGCTTGGGACAGGGAGTGTCTGGGGCCAACGTCCTGACTTTC. This sequence encodes CASSLGQGVSGANVLTF.

This clone was found a few times. The V gene is TRBV10-3, the J gene TRBJ2-2; the match to TRBD1 covers 9 bases. Germline V lookup: CDR1 ENHRY, CDR2 SYGVKD. There are 15 residues in the CDR3. V trimming: 6 bases; J trimming: 4 bases; junction bases outside the gene matches: 6. CDR3 sequence (DNA): TGTGCCATCAGAACGGGACAGGGAGGCACCGGGGAGCTGTTTTTT. Translating gives CAIRTGQGGTGELFF.

This clone has more than one count but fewer than ten. The chain recombines TRBV28 with TRBJ2-6; no reliable D call. Germline values: CDR1 MDHEN, CDR2 SYDVKM. The ends were cut back, 5 bases at V and 2 bases at J, with 13 bases in the middle. The CDR3 covers 16 residues. The CDR3 bases are TGTGCCAGCAGTCCCCAAACAAAGGCTGGGGCCAACGTCCTGACTTTC. This translates into CASSPQTKAGANVLTF. The full variable domain, rest sourced from reference TRBV28 and TRBJ2-6, is DVKVTQSSRYLVKRTGEKVFLECVQDMDHENMFWYRQDPGLGLRLIYFSYDVKMKEKGDIPEGYSVSREKKERFSLILESASTNQTSMYLCASSPQTKAGANVLTFGAGSRLTVL.

The chain has TRBV29-1 and TRBJ2-1; TRBD2 might be the D (6 bases). The V end lost 6 bases, the J end lost 2 bases, and 11 bases lay between the germline ends. Germline V CDR1 and CDR2: SQVTM, ANQGSEA. This CDR3 has 13 residues. CDR3 sequence reads: CSVSSDPYNEQFF. CDR3 nucleotides: TGCAGCGTCTCTAGCGATCCCTACAATGAGCAGTTCTTC.

As to this clone: This sample also contains other DNA sequences that code for the same CDR3. The chain has TRBV7-2 and TRBJ2-7, with TRBD1 matching 8 bases. Germline CDR1 SGHTA, CDR2 FQGNSA. Trimming at V came to 1 base and at J to 2 bases, leaving 1 base not matched to a gene. The CDR3 spans 14 residues. CDR3 in amino acids: CASSLVQGAYEQYF. Written as DNA, the CDR3 is TGTGCCAGCAGCTTAGTACAGGGGGCCTACGAGCAGTACTTC. The whole variable domain, remainder taken from reference TRBV7-2 and TRBJ2-7, is GAGVSQSPSNKVTEKGKDVELRCDPISGHTALYWYRQSLGQGLEFLIYFQGNSAPDKSGLPSDRFSAERTGGSVSTLTIQRTQQEDSAVYLCASSLVQGAYEQYFGPGTRLTVT.

The V and J genes are TRBV29-1 and TRBJ1-1, with D unclear. With 6 bases removed from V and 3 bases from J, the gap between germline ends came to 14 bases. CDR3 length: 13 residues. Germline lookup yields CDR1 SQVTM and CDR2 ANQGSEA. CDR3 protein: CSVNPTGYTEAFF. In nucleotides, the CDR3 is TGCAGCGTCAACCCTACTGGGTACACTGAAGCTTTCTTT.

V is TRBV7-2 and J is TRBJ2-5; tentative D call: TRBD2 (6 bases). The CDR3 length is 15 residues. The V end was cut by 2 bases, the J end by 4 bases, with 14 bases between. CDR1 and CDR2 from the germline V gene are SGHTA and FQGNSA. CDR3 nucleotides: TGTGCCAGCAGCTTAAGTTCGGGAGTCGGAGAGACCCAGTACTTC. Protein: CASSLSSGVGETQYF.

The chain employs TRBV18 and TRBJ2-2, with TRBD2 identical over 11 bases. Germline CDR1 KGHSH, CDR2 LQKENI. The CDR3 contains 16 residues. V was pared by 6 bases and J by 0 bases, with 3 bases of the junction left unmatched. CDR3 in DNA: TGTGCCAGCTCCGCGACTAGCGGGGCGAACACCGGGGAGCTGTTTTTT. Its protein is CASSATSGANTGELFF.

The V and J genes are TRBV13 and TRBJ2-7; D remains ambiguous. The CDR3 covers 15 residues. V dropped 1 base and J dropped 4 bases, with 14 bases sitting between them. Germline CDR1 is PRHDT and CDR2 is FYEKMQ (reference sequence). CDR3 region: CASSLVITGTYEQYF. The DNA for the CDR3 is TGTGCCAGCAGCTTAGTTATAACGGGCACTTACGAGCAGTACTTC.

The chain recombines TRBV7-2 with TRBJ2-7; no definite D call. The V end lost 2 bases, the J end lost 0 bases, and 14 bases lay between the germline ends. This CDR3 has 16 residues. CDR1 and CDR2 from the germline V gene are SGHTA and FQGNSA. The CDR3, as DNA: TGTGCCAGCAGCTTATTCGGCTCCGTAAGCTCCTACGAGCAGTACTTC. Amino acids: CASSLFGSVSSYEQYF.

The chain recombines TRBV20-1 with TRBJ2-7; D unclear. Germline V CDR1 and CDR2: DFQATT, SNEGSKA (reference sequence). V dropped 5 bases and J dropped 2 bases, with 7 bases sitting between them. The CDR3 covers 11 residues. CDR3 coding DNA: TGCAGTGCTCTGGAAACCTACGAGCAGTACTTC. This encodes CSALETYEQYF.

The chain has TRBV9 and TRBJ2-3; perhaps TRBD1 as D (6 bases). This CDR3 is built from 14 residues. Trimming took 2 bases from V and 4 from J, leaving 11 bases between them. Germline V CDR1 and CDR2: SGDLS, YYNGEE. CDR3 bases: TGTGCCAGCAGCGTCGGACCAGGGGCAGATACGCAGTATTTT. Its translation: CASSVGPGADTQYF.

The chain uses TRBV10-3 and TRBJ2-1; 7 bases line up with TRBD1. Germline V CDR1 and CDR2: ENHRY, SYGVKD. V shed 4 bases, J shed 6 bases, and the junction held 12 bases outside the gene matches. The CDR3 totals 16 residues. The CDR3, as DNA: TGTGCCATCAGTGTTGGGTACAGGGGAGTTGGCAATGAGCAGTTCTTC. As protein: CAISVGYRGVGNEQFF.

There are a few counts of this clone. V usage is TRBV13 and J usage is TRBJ2-7, with D tentatively TRBD1 (5 bases). The CDR3 length is 14 residues. The V gene's germline CDR1 is PRHDT and CDR2 FYEKMQ (reference sequence). Deletions cut 4 bases from V and 4 bases from J, with 14 bases between. The CDR3 sequence: CASSSGWLPYEQYF. DNA of the CDR3: TGTGCCAGCAGCTCAGGGTGGCTACCTTACGAGCAGTACTTC.

The V call is TRBV7-9, the J call TRBJ1-2; TRBD1 is a possible D gene (6 bases). CDR1 is SEHNR and CDR2 is FQNEAQ in the germline V gene (reference sequence). V was trimmed by 9 bases and J by 1 base, leaving 12 bases between them. The CDR3 loop spans 13 amino acids. This chain's CDR3 is CASKDRNNYGYTF. CDR3 nucleotides: TGTGCCAGTAAGGACAGAAATAACTATGGCTACACCTTC.

This clone was found a few times. The chain links TRBV30 to TRBJ2-5; D may be TRBD1 or TRBD2 (6 bases each). CDR3 length: 13 residues. Germline assignment: CDR1 GTSNPN and CDR2 SVGIG (reference sequence). V was clipped by 1 base and J by 5 bases, with 11 bases between them. Here the CDR3 reads CAWSGGAQETQYF. CDR3 DNA sequence: TGTGCCTGGAGTGGGGGGGCGCAGGAGACCCAGTACTTC.

DNA for the CDR3: TGTGCCAGCTCACCTCGGAGCGACACGTCCGTCGAGCAGTACTTC. The encoded protein is CASSPRSDTSVEQYF. The V gene is TRBV18, the J gene TRBJ2-7; D is uncertain. Between the trimmed V and J ends, which lost 3 bases and 6 bases, there was a span of 18 bases. The CDR3 totals 15 residues. Germline CDR1 is KGHSH and CDR2 is LQKENI.

The J gene is TRBJ2-7, the V gene TRBV14; 7 nucleotides match TRBD2. The ends lost 1 base at V and 6 bases at J; junction bases unmatched: 9. Germline-derived CDR1 and CDR2 are SGHDN and FVKESK. The CDR3 loop spans 15 amino acids. The CDR3 DNA reads as TGTGCCAGCAGCCAAGTGCGCGGGAGCGGTGGCGAGCAGTACTTC. Translation gives CASSQVRGSGGEQYF.

This clone appeared a few times. This rearrangement joins TRBV28 to TRBJ2-7, with TRBD1 matching over 8 bases. The CDR3 contains 15 residues. Germline CDR1 is MDHEN and CDR2 is SYDVKM. Germline trimming cut 3 bases from V and 0 bases from J; bases unmatched to any gene: 4. The CDR3: CASSFGQGPSYEQYF. CDR3 DNA sequence: TGTGCCAGCAGTTTCGGACAGGGTCCCTCCTACGAGCAGTACTTC.

The chain recombines TRBV30 with TRBJ2-1; 11 bases line up with TRBD2. Trimming cost V 1 base and J 5 bases; bases outside gene matches: 1. Germline loops: CDR1 GTSNPN, CDR2 SVGIG (reference sequence). The CDR3 has 14 residues. CDR3 amino acids: CAWSEGLADNEQFF. The DNA of the CDR3 is TGTGCCTGGAGTGAGGGACTAGCGGACAATGAGCAGTTCTTC.

The V gene is TRBV19, the J gene TRBJ2-7, with 7 bases fitting TRBD2. CDR3 size: 14 residues. CDR1 is LNHDA and CDR2 is SQIVND in the germline V gene (reference sequence). V dropped 9 bases and J dropped 2; count of bases not matched to a gene: 10. The CDR3 sequence is CASTEASGTYEQYF. Written as DNA, the CDR3 is TGTGCCAGCACAGAAGCCAGCGGGACCTACGAGCAGTACTTC. The full variable domain, in which reference TRBV19 and TRBJ2-7 provide the parts outside the CDR3, is DGGITQSPKYLFRKEGQNVTLSCEQNLNHDAMYWYRQDPGQGLRLIYYSQIVNDFQKGDIAEGYSVSREKKESFPLTVTSAQKNPTAFYLCASTEASGTYEQYFGPGTRLTVT.

The CDR3 loop is CASSAGQGAETQYF. The DNA of the CDR3 is TGTGCCAGCAGCGCCGGACAGGGGGCAGAGACCCAGTACTTC. V and J are TRBV9 and TRBJ2-5; 11 bases agree with TRBD1. This CDR3 comprises 14 residues. J was trimmed by 4 bases and V by 3 bases; bases with no gene match: 2. The germline V gene has CDR1 SGDLS and CDR2 YYNGEE.

The V and J genes are TRBV4-2 and TRBJ1-5; maybe TRBD1 (5 bases). CDR1 and CDR2 from the germline V gene are LGHNA and YNFKEQ. The CDR3 loop spans 14 amino acids. V lost 5 bases and J lost 2, with 10 bases in between. CDR3 nucleotide sequence: TGTGCCAGCAGCAGTGTACAGGGCAATCAGCCCCAGCATTTT. This gives the protein CASSSVQGNQPQHF.

This clone occurred a few times. The chain employs TRBV7-9 and TRBJ2-7, with 7 bases that match TRBD1. The germline CDR1 and CDR2 sequences are SEHNR and FQNEAQ (reference sequence). The V gene end was trimmed by 1 base and the J gene end by 2 bases; junction bases not matched to a gene: 5. The CDR3 contains 15 residues. The CDR3 is CASSLDADRAYEQYF. The CDR3 bases are TGTGCCAGCAGCTTAGACGCCGACAGGGCCTACGAGCAGTACTTC.